Each of the 8 T cell receptor beta chains below was sequenced from the same sample in a study of vaccination and CD4 T cells after COVID-19. Treatment indicated: roughly ten-day PBMC culture with coronavirus spike peptide pools or control peptides (ViraFEST assay). An Oncomine TCR Beta short-read assay was used to sequence the DNA from cultured CD4+ T cells. Using its own MiXCR run on the PCR reads, TCRdb lists one record per CDR3 protein. This sample has 21,000 or so distinct CDR3 sequences, with 43% found just once. These receptors have no identified antigens. The sequenced material came from CD4+ T cells from blood, cultured in vitro. Receptors originate from a human donor who had recovered from COVID-19.

The gene calls are TRBV28 and TRBJ2-7, with 7 bases identical to TRBD2. The CDR3 is 13 residues long. Trimming at V came to 2 bases and at J to 3 bases, leaving 1 base not matched to a gene. Germline V lookup: CDR1 MDHEN, CDR2 SYDVKM. This CDR3 is CASSLAGVYEQYF. In DNA, the CDR3 is TGTGCCAGCAGTTTAGCGGGGGTCTACGAGCAGTACTTC.

The J gene is TRBJ1-5, the V gene TRBV21-1; TRBD1 was called by the table and not checked on the DNA. TRBV21-1 counts as a pseudogene. The CDR3 extends over 16 amino acids. CDR3 coding DNA: TGTGCCAGCAGCCTAGGGGCAGAATATAGCAATCAGCCCCAGCATTTT. Amino acids: CASSLGAEYSNQPQHF.

The chain is built from TRBV10-1 and TRBJ2-1, with D possibly being TRBD1 (7 bases). Germline V gives CDR1 WNHNN, CDR2 SYGVQD (reference sequence). This CDR3 spans 15 amino acids. Trimming pared 5 bases from V and 6 bases from J, leaving 17 bases between. CDR3 sequence (DNA): TGCGCCAGCAGTCAGACAGGGAGGTACTTCAATGAGCAGTTCTTC. Encoded protein: CASSQTGRYFNEQFF.

This clonotype was detected only a few times. The chain carries TRBV24-1 and TRBJ2-2; D tentatively reads TRBD1 or TRBD2 (5 bases each). This CDR3 contains 14 residues. The ends were cut back, 8 bases at V and 1 base at J, with 10 bases in the middle. Germline V gives CDR1 KGHDR, CDR2 SFDVKD. The CDR3 bases are TGTGCCACCACCGGGGCAGGGAACACCGGGGAGCTGTTTTTT. Protein: CATTGAGNTGELFF.

This clonotype was seen once. The V call is TRBV7-9, the J call TRBJ1-1, with unresolved D. The CDR3 loop spans 15 amino acids. The germline V gene encodes CDR1 SEHNR and CDR2 FQNEAQ (reference sequence). Trimming took 2 bases from V and 1 from J, leaving 11 bases between them. The CDR3: CASSLLAGRNTEAFF. The CDR3 DNA reads as TGTGCCAGCAGCTTACTAGCGGGCAGGAACACTGAAGCTTTCTTT.

J is TRBJ2-1 and V is TRBV6-2 or TRBV6-3; D is possibly TRBD2 (5 bases). This CDR3 region has 15 residues. Between the trimmed V and J ends, which lost 8 bases and 0 bases, there was a span of 14 bases. The germline V gene encodes CDR1 MNHEY and CDR2 SVGEGT. The CDR3 DNA follows: TGTGCCAGCTCCGTTGGGAGAAGCTCCTACAATGAGCAGTTCTTC. Protein product: CASSVGRSSYNEQFF.

This clonotype was counted a single time. The chain recombines TRBV30 with TRBJ2-1; D unclear. Trimming shortened V by 5 bases and J by 4 bases, and 6 bases separated the two germline ends. CDR1 is GTSNPN and CDR2 is SVGIG in the germline V gene (reference sequence). The CDR3 is 11 residues long. The CDR3 is CAWSVYNEQFF. As DNA, the CDR3 is TGTGCCTGGTCAGTTTACAATGAGCAGTTCTTC. Complete variable domain (other parts from reference TRBV30 and TRBJ2-1): SQTIHQWPATLVQPVGSPLSLECTVEGTSNPNLYWYRQAAGRGLQLLFYSVGIGQISSEVPQNLSASRPQDRQFILSSKKLLLSDSGFYLCAWSVYNEQFFGPGTRLTVL.

The chain couples TRBV19 to TRBJ2-1, with D possibly being TRBD2 (5 bases). Trimming removed 4 bases at V and 14 bases at J, with 18 bases between. CDR3 length: 13 amino acids. Germline V CDR1 and CDR2: LNHDA, SQIVND (reference sequence). The CDR3 DNA reads TGTGCCAGTAGTACCCGGAGGCCCCCTCAGGAGTTCTTC. Its translation: CASSTRRPPQEFF.